This T cell receptor (beta chain) was obtained from a study of lymphopenia after photon versus proton radiotherapy. Study-level results: Oligoclonal CD8+ Temra expansion after nadir drove photon patients' diversity drop. Relative stability marked proton patients; photon patients lost diversity and naive cells.

About this clone itself: What it recognizes is unknown.

The CDR3 is 13 residues long. The germline V gene encodes CDR1 GTSNPN and CDR2 SVGIG (reference sequence). Trimming took 3 bases from V and 2 from J; bases not matched to a gene: 3. The table came from immunoSEQ multiplex PCR; TCRdb's copy has only in-frame clones and leaves some out. The table shows 150,000 to 200,000 clones, with around nine tenths occurring only once. This chain uses TRBV30 with TRBJ2-7; TRBD2 aligns across 8 bases. The sequence was obtained from a man in his forties or fifties with gastric cancer. The material sequenced was peripheral blood, taken from a patient treated with photon-based radiotherapy. CDR3 DNA: TGTGCCTGGAGCCTACTAGCGGCCTACGAGCAGTACTTC. It encodes CAWSLLAAYEQYF.